This TCR beta chain was documented in a study of tumor-infiltrating lymphocytes in primary liver carcinoma. Study background: Between about 4 and 11 cm across, the tumors were all of stage T1-T3 N0M0.

Reverse transcription of roughly 0.45 ug total RNA with a constant-region primer produced TCR beta cDNA. Three nested multiplex PCR rounds, a slightly modified ARM-PCR method, built the TCR beta libraries. Forward primers for TRBV1-TRBV30 and a C-beta reverse primer served the first two PCR rounds, at around 11 cycles each. MiXCR was run by TCRdb on the multiplex PCR reads, yielding one entry per CDR3 protein. The table has 90,000 to 150,000 distinct CDR3 sequences, around 65% seen once; the top ten hold 8.1%. Between roughly 20 and 33 mg of unsorted bulk tissue served as the source from which RNA and DNA were co-extracted. Per the germline V gene, CDR1 is MRHNA and CDR2 is SNTAGT. V lost 4 bases, J lost 6 bases, and 17 bases lay in between. The CDR3 covers 15 residues. This clonotype has at least ten counts.

Source material: tumor-adjacent normal liver tissue. The gene calls are TRBV6-4 and TRBJ2-3; TRBD1 or TRBD2 may be the D gene (6 bases each). The TCR comes from a woman aged 55-70 years with primary liver carcinoma and hepatitis B virus infection. The CDR3, as DNA: TGTGCCAGCAGTGCCCGGACAAGGGGGGATGATACGCAGTATTTT. It translates to CASSARTRGDDTQYF.